Listed below are T cell receptor beta chains from one sample, sequenced in a study of T cells in Graves' hyperthyroidism and ophthalmopathy. TCRdb re-called the multiplex PCR reads with MiXCR, one entry per CDR3 protein. The table includes about 380,000 distinct CDR3 sequences, less than 20% detected once. Sample: blood. These receptors were collected from a man between 18 and 29 years old with Graves' ophthalmopathy. The CDR3 runs from the conserved cysteine through the conserved F or W. D genes are given only for firm matches. Some rows have no size entry. The others give once, few or many, or a class for an expanded clone.

J gene,V gene,D gene,clone size,CDR3 DNA,CDR3 protein
TRBJ2-2,TRBV15,-,-,TGTGCCACCAGCCCCAAGAACACCGGGGAGCTGTTTTTT,CATSPKNTGELFF
TRBJ2-3,TRBV6-1,-,few,TGTGCCAGCAATTTGCGGGATGGAGATACGCAGTATTTT,CASNLRDGDTQYF
TRBJ1-6,TRBV9,-,-,TGTGCCAGCAGCGCGGCAGGGGTTACTACGTCACCCCTCCACTTT,CASSAAGVTTSPLHF
TRBJ2-2,TRBV7-9,TRBD2,-,TGTGCCAGCAGCTTAGATACTAGCGGGGGGACTCTGAACACCGGGGAGCTGTTTTTT,CASSLDTSGGTLNTGELFF
TRBJ2-5,TRBV20-1,-,few,TGCAGTACCTTTCTGGAGGATGAGCAAGAGACCCAGTACTTC,CSTFLEDEQETQYF
TRBJ2-3,TRBV7-9,TRBD2,many,TGTGCCAGCAGCTTAACCGGGACTAGCGGGGACTTCACAGATACGCAGTATTTT,CASSLTGTSGDFTDTQYF
TRBJ1-4,TRBV20-1,TRBD1,-,TGCAGTGCTGGAGATCCGGGACAGACTAATGAAAAACTGTTTTTT,CSAGDPGQTNEKLFF
TRBJ1-5,TRBV20-1,TRBD1,-,TGCAGTGCTTCCGGGACAGGAGGTCAGCCCCAGCATTTT,CSASGTGGQPQHF
TRBJ2-5,TRBV6-1,TRBD2,many,TGTGCCAGCAGTGAAGCCCCAGCGGGGGGATTTGAGACCCAGTACTTC,CASSEAPAGGFETQYF
TRBJ2-2,TRBV7-9,-,many,TGTGCCAGCAGCTTAGTACTCGGGGAGCTGTTTTTT,CASSLVLGELFF
TRBJ2-5,TRBV5-5,-,-,TGTGCCAGCAGTACACAGAGAGAGACCCAGTACTTC,CASSTQRETQYF
TRBJ2-1,TRBV24-1,TRBD1,many,TGTGCCACCAGCTTGACAGGGGCAACCTACAATGAGCAGTTCTTC,CATSLTGATYNEQFF
TRBJ1-2,TRBV7-3,TRBD1,few,TGTGCCAGCAGCTTAAATGCAGGGGGCGCGTTTGGCTACACCTTC,CASSLNAGGAFGYTF
TRBJ1-4,TRBV12-3/TRBV12-4,-,few,TGTGCCAGCAGGCCGACAGGAGGCGAAAAACTGTTTTTT,CASRPTGGEKLFF
TRBJ1-2,TRBV6-1,-,many,TGTGCCAGCAGTTATGGGATGGACTATGGCTACACCTTC,CASSYGMDYGYTF
TRBJ2-7,TRBV12-3/TRBV12-4,-,few,TGTGCCAGCAGTCAGCTAGACTTGGGCTCCTCCTACGAGCAGTACTTC,CASSQLDLGSSYEQYF
TRBJ1-2,TRBV28,-,many,TGTGCCAGCAGTTCCCTAAGGTACTCGGTTGGCTACACCTTC,CASSSLRYSVGYTF
TRBJ2-5,TRBV7-3,TRBD2,many,TGTGCCAGCAGCTTAACGGGCTCAGCGGGGTGGAAGTACTTC,CASSLTGSAGWKYF
TRBJ2-5,TRBV2,TRBD2,many,TGTGCCAGCAGTGCGGGTAGCGGGGGGTTCGGAGAGACCCAGTACTTC,CASSAGSGGFGETQYF
TRBJ1-1,TRBV27,-,many,TGTGCCAGCAGCTTGTCCCTAGGGGACAACACTGAAGCTTTCTTT,CASSLSLGDNTEAFF
TRBJ1-6,TRBV7-3,-,many,TGTGCCAGCAGCGTCTCCTATAATTCACCCCTCCACTTT,CASSVSYNSPLHF
TRBJ1-2,TRBV5-1,TRBD1,many,TGCGCCAGCAGCCCCGGGACAGCATCTCGAAACTATGGCTACACCTTC,CASSPGTASRNYGYTF
TRBJ2-1,TRBV11-2,-,many,TGTGCCAGCAGCTTAGAACCGTTGGTAGATAATGAGCAGTTCTTC,CASSLEPLVDNEQFF
TRBJ2-5,TRBV29-1,-,-,TGCAGCGTTTCTCCCAGGCTTAGGGAGACCCAGTACTTC,CSVSPRLRETQYF
TRBJ2-2,TRBV3-1,-,many,TGTGCCAGCAGCCCTAGTGAAGGGGTCGGGGAGCTGTTTTTT,CASSPSEGVGELFF
TRBJ2-1,TRBV20-1,TRBD2,many,TGCAGTGCTAGATCCGGGACTACGAAAAACAATGAGCAGTTCTTC,CSARSGTTKNNEQFF
TRBJ1-1,TRBV10-2,-,few,TGCGCCAGCAGTGAGACAGGGTCTAGTGGGGCTGAAGCTTTCTTT,CASSETGSSGAEAFF
TRBJ2-7,TRBV4-1,-,few,TGCGCCAGCAGCCGAGGAGGCAGCCGCCGAGAGCAGTACTTC,CASSRGGSRREQYF
TRBJ1-6,TRBV10-2,-,-,TGCGCCAGCAGTGAGGGGGGGAGTAATTCACCCCTCCACTTT,CASSEGGSNSPLHF
TRBJ1-4,TRBV5-1,-,-,TGCGCCAGCAGCTTGGCCACGGATAATGAAAAACTGTTTTTT,CASSLATDNEKLFF
TRBJ1-2,TRBV18,TRBD1,-,TGTGCCAGCTCACCACCGGGACAGGCTAACTATGGCTACACCTTC,CASSPPGQANYGYTF
TRBJ2-3,TRBV9,TRBD2,-,TGTGCCAGCAGCGTTAGCGGGGGGGCCCCAGATACGCAGTATTTT,CASSVSGGAPDTQYF
TRBJ2-7,TRBV2,-,many,TGTGCCAGCCCCTGGTGGGAATACGAGCAGTACTTC,CASPWWEYEQYF
TRBJ2-5,TRBV6-2/TRBV6-3,-,many,TGTGCCAGCAGTTACGCGTATCTCCAGTACTTC,CASSYAYLQYF
TRBJ2-1,TRBV12-3/TRBV12-4,-,-,TGTGCCAGCAGTCTGAGCAGCGGCTCCTACAATGAGCAGTTCTTC,CASSLSSGSYNEQFF
TRBJ2-1,TRBV7-3,-,many,TGTGCCAGCAGCTTTGCCGGGACGGGGGTATCCTACAATGAGCAGTTCTTC,CASSFAGTGVSYNEQFF
TRBJ2-1,TRBV7-3,TRBD2,-,TGTGCCAGCAGCGAAACCGGGACTAGCGGGAGTCACAATGAGCAGTTCTTC,CASSETGTSGSHNEQFF
TRBJ1-2,TRBV7-3,-,many,TGTGCCACCACAACGGAACTCACTCGCAACGGCTACACCTTC,CATTTELTRNGYTF
TRBJ1-3,TRBV28,-,-,TGTGCCAGCAGCGGACTCTCTGGAAACACCATATATTTT,CASSGLSGNTIYF
TRBJ1-1,TRBV28,-,-,TGTGCCAGCAGTTTAATGGGATTGGACACTGAAGCTTTCTTT,CASSLMGLDTEAFF
TRBJ2-1,TRBV28,TRBD2,many,TGTGCCAGCAGTAGCGGGGGGGCCGCGTACAATGAGCAGTTCTTC,CASSSGGAAYNEQFF
TRBJ2-1,TRBV2,TRBD2,many,TGTGCCAGCAGCGGAAACCTTAGCGGGGGGCAGTTCTTC,CASSGNLSGGQFF
TRBJ2-7,TRBV7-9,-,once,TGTGCCAGCAGCCCACCCACCTACGAGCAGTGCTTC,CASSPPTYEQCF
TRBJ2-7,TRBV10-2,-,few,TGCGCCAGCAGTGACACAGGGCCGTACGAGCAGTACTTC,CASSDTGPYEQYF
TRBJ2-1,TRBV6-1,-,many,TGTGCCAGCAGTGAAGCCCCGGACAGCAGGAGCTCCTACAATGAGCAGTTCTTC,CASSEAPDSRSSYNEQFF
TRBJ2-3,TRBV12-3/TRBV12-4,-,few,TGTGCCAGCAGTTTCACAGCAGCCACAGATACGCAGTATTTT,CASSFTAATDTQYF
TRBJ2-3,TRBV6-1,-,-,TGTGCCACCCGACGGGACCACAGCACAGATACGCAGTATTTT,CATRRDHSTDTQYF
TRBJ1-5,TRBV4-2,-,few,TGTGCCAGCAGCCAAGATTCAAGACAGCTTGTCGTTCAGCCCCAGCATTTT,CASSQDSRQLVVQPQHF